This T cell receptor (beta chain) came from a study of blood T cell repertoires in COVID-19. V lost 0 bases and J lost 0, with 8 bases in between. Germline V CDR1 and CDR2: MGHRA, YSYEKL. The CDR3 has 15 amino acids. Repertoires were generated with immunoSEQ multiplex PCR, while TCRdb's copy carries only in-frame clones and drops some. The sample includes around 94,000 clones, over 80% of them seen just once. This TCR was sampled from a man in his forties or fifties with acute or convalescent COVID-19. This chain links TRBV4-1 with TRBJ1-2, with no clear D. Sequencing was performed on peripheral blood. The CDR3 here is CASSQEFGANYGYTF. The DNA for the CDR3 is TGCGCCAGCAGCCAAGAATTCGGAGCTAACTATGGCTACACCTTC.